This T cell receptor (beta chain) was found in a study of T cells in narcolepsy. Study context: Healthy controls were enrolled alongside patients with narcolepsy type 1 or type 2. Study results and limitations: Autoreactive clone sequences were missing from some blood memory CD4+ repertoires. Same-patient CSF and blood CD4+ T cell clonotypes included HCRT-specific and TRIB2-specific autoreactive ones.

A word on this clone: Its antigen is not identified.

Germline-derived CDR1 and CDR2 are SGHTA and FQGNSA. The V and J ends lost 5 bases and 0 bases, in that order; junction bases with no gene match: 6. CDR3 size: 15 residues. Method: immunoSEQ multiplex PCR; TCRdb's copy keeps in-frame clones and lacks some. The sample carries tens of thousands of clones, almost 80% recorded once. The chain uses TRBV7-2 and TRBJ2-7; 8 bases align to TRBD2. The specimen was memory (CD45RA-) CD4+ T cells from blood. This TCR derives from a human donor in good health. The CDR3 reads CASSPTSGLSYEQYF. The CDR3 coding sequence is TGTGCCAGCAGCCCTACTAGCGGCCTCTCCTACGAGCAGTACTTC.